This T cell receptor beta chain was recovered during a study of blood T cell repertoires in COVID-19. On the study more broadly: Acute and convalescent COVID-19 specimens originated in the United States, Italy and Spain. From T cells, B-cell-depleted T cells, or PBMCs came the material, which was cDNA or gDNA.

CDR1 MGHRA and CDR2 YSYEKL come from the germline V gene. Trimming pared 1 base from V and 0 bases from J, leaving 16 bases between. This CDR3 has 19 amino acids. Original processing notes: Quantification of nucleated cells was approximated via reference gene primer amplification. TCRdb's copy holds only in-frame clones and misses some; the assay was immunoSEQ multiplex PCR. V and J calls and clone size follow that table, whereas D and trimming were derived from the DNA. This sample has tens of thousands of clones, with roughly three quarters found just once. The V gene is TRBV4-1, the J gene TRBJ2-6, with D possibly matching TRBD1 (5 bases). The TCR comes from a man between 65 and 85 years old with active or convalescent COVID-19. Sequencing was performed on peripheral blood. The CDR3 DNA follows: TGCGCCAGCAGCCAAGTTGGGGCCAGAGGACCCTCTGGGGCCAACGTCCTGACTTTC. As protein: CASSQVGARGPSGANVLTF.